This is a list of T cell receptor beta chains from one sample in a study of blood T cell repertoires in COVID-19. Method: immunoSEQ multiplex PCR; TCRdb's copy keeps in-frame clones and lacks some. The sample shows over 45,000 clones, around 87% of them seen only once. The sequenced sample was peripheral blood. The receptors here all came from a middle-aged man with active COVID-19. Both conserved end residues are part of each CDR3. D genes are given only for firm matches. Clone size is not always given. Where it is, it says once, few, many or a class for expanded clones.

>TRBJ1-3|-|TRBV29-1|-
CSILTGHSGNTIYF
TGCAGCATTCTAACAGGGCATTCTGGAAACACCATATATTTT
>TRBJ2-5|-|TRBV18|-
CASSPPALEETQYF
TGTGCCAGCTCACCTCCGGCACTAGAAGAGACCCAGTACTTC
>TRBJ1-5|-|TRBV29-1|-
CSAGEGGNQPQHF
TGCAGCGCCGGGGAGGGAGGCAATCAGCCCCAGCATTTT
>TRBJ2-2|-|TRBV10-3|-
CAISESNRVTGELFF
TGTGCCATCAGTGAATCAAACAGGGTAACCGGGGAGCTGTTTTTT
>TRBJ2-5|TRBD2|TRBV4-3|-
CASSPPGGETQYF
TGCGCCAGCAGCCCCCCGGGGGGAGAGACCCAGTACTTC
>TRBJ2-7|TRBD2|TRBV30|-
CAWSNSLWASTGGEQYF
TGTGCCTGGAGTAACTCGCTCTGGGCTAGCACGGGAGGAGAGCAGTACTTC
>TRBJ1-1|-|TRBV18|-
CASSPRTEGAFF
TGTGCCAGCTCACCGCGGACAGAGGGAGCTTTCTTT
>TRBJ1-1|-|TRBV6-5|-
CASRGGLRAFF
TGTGCCAGCAGAGGGGGATTGAGAGCTTTCTTT
>TRBJ2-7|TRBD2|TRBV7-9|-
CASSLREGRDEQYF
TGTGCCAGCAGCTTGCGGGAGGGCCGGGACGAGCAGTACTTC
>TRBJ2-7|TRBD2|TRBV9|-
CASSLDGGVYEQYF
TGTGCCAGCAGTCTTGACGGGGGGGTCTACGAGCAGTACTTC
>TRBJ1-3|TRBD1|TRBV5-1|-
CASSLGLQGSGNTIYF
TGCGCCAGCAGCTTGGGATTACAGGGGAGTGGAAACACCATATATTTT
>TRBJ1-2|TRBD1|TRBV10-1|-
CASSGTGLPRPNGYTF
TGCGCCAGCAGCGGGACAGGTCTACCACGCCCTAATGGCTACACCTTC
>TRBJ2-6|-|TRBV19|-
CASRRQFYGANVLTF
TGTGCCAGTAGAAGACAGTTCTACGGGGCCAACGTCCTGACTTTC
>TRBJ2-2|TRBD1|TRBV29-1|once
CSVASQGANTGELFF
TGCAGCGTTGCCTCCCAGGGGGCGAACACCGGGGAGCTGTTTTTT
>TRBJ2-7|-|TRBV5-1|-
CASSLDGAGPTYEQYF
TGCGCCAGCAGCTTAGATGGGGCAGGCCCAACCTACGAGCAGTACTTC
>TRBJ2-2|-|TRBV30|-
CAWGRWGDNRELFF
TGTGCCTGGGGCAGGTGGGGGGATAACCGGGAGCTGTTTTTT
>TRBJ2-7|TRBD2|TRBV28|-
CASSPTLGRGVHYEQYF
TGTGCCAGCAGTCCTACTCTGGGGCGGGGGGTACACTACGAGCAGTACTTC
>TRBJ1-2|-|TRBV6-2/TRBV6-3|-
CASSREGTHGYTF
TGTGCCAGCAGTCGGGAGGGAACGCATGGCTACACCTTC
>TRBJ1-1|-|TRBV27|-
CASSPWTENTEAFF
TGTGCCAGCAGTCCCTGGACAGAGAACACTGAAGCTTTCTTT
>TRBJ2-5|-|TRBV6-1|once
CASSEGGPAETQYF
TGTGCCAGCAGTGAGGGTGGGCCCGCAGAGACCCAGTACTTC
>TRBJ1-6|-|TRBV5-1|-
CASSSVESSPLHF
TGCGCCAGCAGCTCGGTGGAGAGTTCACCCCTCCACTTT
>TRBJ2-1|TRBD2|TRBV27|-
CASSHQGLNNEQFF
TGTGCCAGCAGTCACCAGGGACTAAACAATGAGCAGTTCTTC
>TRBJ2-5|-|TRBV7-9|-
CASSLELKETQYF
TGTGCCAGCAGCTTAGAACTAAAAGAGACCCAGTACTTC
>TRBJ2-1|-|TRBV5-1|-
CASSTIGANEQFF
TGCGCCAGCAGTACAATAGGGGCCAATGAGCAGTTCTTC
>TRBJ2-7|TRBD2|TRBV6-5|-
CASSYVRAGEGNEQYF
TGTGCCAGCAGTTACGTCAGGGCGGGGGAAGGGAACGAGCAGTACTTC
>TRBJ2-1|TRBD1|TRBV6-5|-
CASRKTGTGNNEQFF
TGTGCCAGCAGGAAGACCGGGACAGGGAACAATGAGCAGTTCTTC
>TRBJ2-1|-|TRBV21-1|-
CASSQAFSVGSWGDEQFF
TGTGCCAGCAGCCAAGCTTTCAGTGTGGGTAGTTGGGGGGATGAGCAGTTCTTC
>TRBJ2-1|TRBD2|TRBV2|-
CASNLAGVDGEQFF
TGTGCCAGCAACCTAGCGGGAGTGGATGGTGAGCAGTTCTTC
>TRBJ1-1|-|TRBV9|-
CASSVGPGTEAFF
TGTGCCAGCAGCGTAGGTCCAGGGACTGAAGCTTTCTTT
>TRBJ1-1|-|TRBV5-1|-
CASSLGPGGTNTEAFF
TGCGCCAGCAGCTTGGGACCGGGGGGTACTAACACTGAAGCTTTCTTT
>TRBJ1-5|-|TRBV7-9|-
CASSLESSQPQHF
TGTGCCAGCAGCTTGGAGTCATCTCAGCCCCAGCATTTT
>TRBJ2-7|-|TRBV30|-
CAWSRTAYEQYF
TGTGCCTGGAGTCGGACAGCTTACGAGCAGTACTTC
>TRBJ2-3|-|TRBV21-1|-
CASSKDPSSGEAYF
TGTGCCAGCAGCAAAGACCCCTCTAGCGGGGAGGCATATTTT
>TRBJ2-1|TRBD1|TRBV7-9|-
CASSLAAGGPGNEQFF
TGTGCCAGCAGCTTAGCGGCAGGGGGCCCAGGGAATGAGCAGTTCTTC
>TRBJ2-2|TRBD2|TRBV11-1|-
CASARTSGNTGELFF
TGTGCCAGCGCGAGGACTAGCGGAAACACCGGGGAGCTGTTTTTT
>TRBJ1-4|-|TRBV3-1/TRBV3-2|few
CASSQSWASNEKLFF
TGTGCCAGCAGCCAATCCTGGGCCTCTAATGAAAAACTGTTTTTT
>TRBJ1-1|-|TRBV15|-
CATSRDGETNTEAFF
TGTGCCACCAGCAGAGATGGGGAGACCAACACTGAAGCTTTCTTT
>TRBJ1-4|-|TRBV15|-
CATSRGGAEKLFF
TGTGCCACCAGCAGGGGGGGAGCCGAAAAACTGTTTTTT
>TRBJ2-1|TRBD2|TRBV15|-
CATSRDRGDPRYNEQFF
TGTGCCACCAGCAGAGATCGGGGGGACCCGAGATACAATGAGCAGTTCTTC
>TRBJ1-2|TRBD1|TRBV5-8|-
CASRKTGAAGYTF
TGTGCCAGCAGGAAAACAGGGGCGGCGGGCTACACCTTC
>TRBJ2-3|TRBD1|TRBV11-2|-
CASSWEMDRVLREDTQYF
TGTGCCAGCAGCTGGGAGATGGACAGGGTCCTTCGGGAAGATACGCAGTATTTT